This T cell receptor (beta chain) was sequenced during a study of monozygotic twins with inflammatory bowel disease. TCRdb re-called the 5' RACE reads; one entry per CDR3 protein, DNA not given. The listing contains some 440,000 distinct CDR3 sequences. The CDR3 covers 13 residues. Germline CDR1 is MNHEY and CDR2 is SMNVEV (reference sequence). The source is a human donor with ulcerative colitis or Crohn's disease, or a healthy co-twin of an affected twin (not recorded which). Input material: blood. The chain has TRBV27 and TRBJ2-7. This CDR3 reads CASSLDSLHEQYF.